The sequence of this TCR beta chain was determined in a study of CXCR3-negative and CXCR3-positive naive CD8 T cells. General observations from the study: CXCR3 expression dropped partially after cryopreservation, and most assays relied on fresh PBMCs. Naive cells with CXCR3 showed TRB CDR3s that were more hydrophobic than those in CXCR3-negative naive cells.

The CDR3 covers 15 residues. Germline V gene lookup returns CDR1 LGHNA and CDR2 YSLEER. cDNA libraries for TRB were generated by 5' RACE incorporating UMI labels. Using the 5' RACE reads, TCRdb records one entry per CDR3 protein without DNA. The sample has some 64,000 distinct CDR3 sequences. As regards this clonotype: The antigen is not known.

Sequencing was done on a sample of naive CXCR3+ CD8+ T cells from blood. Subset defined: CD45RO-CCR7+CD27+CD95- naive CD8+ T cells expressing CXCR3 (TNR3+). The V call is TRBV4-3, the J call TRBJ2-7; checking the TCRdb D call of TRBD1 is not possible without DNA. This receptor was obtained from a human donor in good health. Some clones in this sample may be carry-over from other donors' samples. CDR3: CASSQTSGYSYEQYF.